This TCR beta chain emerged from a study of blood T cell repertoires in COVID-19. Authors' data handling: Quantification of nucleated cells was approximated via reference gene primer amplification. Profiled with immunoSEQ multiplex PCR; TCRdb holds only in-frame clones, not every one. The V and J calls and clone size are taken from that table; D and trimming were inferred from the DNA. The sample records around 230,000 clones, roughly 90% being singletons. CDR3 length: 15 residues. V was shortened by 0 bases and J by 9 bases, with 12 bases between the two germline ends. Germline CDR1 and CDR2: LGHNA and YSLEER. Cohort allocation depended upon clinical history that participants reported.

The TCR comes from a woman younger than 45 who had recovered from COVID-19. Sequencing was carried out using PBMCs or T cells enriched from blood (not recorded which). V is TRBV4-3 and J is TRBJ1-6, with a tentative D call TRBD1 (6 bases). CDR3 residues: CASSQDTGISSPLHF. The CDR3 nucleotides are TGCGCCAGCAGCCAAGATACAGGGATAAGTTCACCCCTCCACTTT.